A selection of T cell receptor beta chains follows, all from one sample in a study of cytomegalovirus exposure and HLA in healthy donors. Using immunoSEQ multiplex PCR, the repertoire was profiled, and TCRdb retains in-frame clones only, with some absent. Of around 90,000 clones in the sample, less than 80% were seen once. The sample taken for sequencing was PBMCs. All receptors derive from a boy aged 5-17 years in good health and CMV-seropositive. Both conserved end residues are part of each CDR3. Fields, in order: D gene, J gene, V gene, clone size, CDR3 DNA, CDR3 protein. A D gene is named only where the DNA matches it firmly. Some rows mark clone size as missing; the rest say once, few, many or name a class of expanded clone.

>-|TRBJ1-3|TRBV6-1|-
TGTGCCAGCAGTGGGACAGTCTCTGGAAACACCATATATTTT
CASSGTVSGNTIYF
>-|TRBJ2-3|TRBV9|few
TGTGCCAGCAGCGTAGCGGGAACAGATACGCAGTATTTT
CASSVAGTDTQYF
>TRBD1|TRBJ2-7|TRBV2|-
TGTGCCAGCAGTGAAATAGGAGGGACAGGCTTCTCCGAGCAGTACTTC
CASSEIGGTGFSEQYF
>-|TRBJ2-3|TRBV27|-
TGTGCCAGCAGTTTAGGAGGGGGCGGGCTAGCAGAAACGCCTGGGGACACAGATACGCAGTATTTT
CASSLGGGGLAETPGDTDTQYF
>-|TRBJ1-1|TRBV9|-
TGTGCCAGCAGCGTAAATCGGAACACTGAAGCTTTCTTT
CASSVNRNTEAFF
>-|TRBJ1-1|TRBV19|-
TGTGCCAGTAGTATAGGCCAGTTGAACACTGAAGCTTTCTTT
CASSIGQLNTEAFF
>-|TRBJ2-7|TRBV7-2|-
TGTGCCAGCAGTCCCCGACAGGGAGGAGGGGAGCAGTACTTC
CASSPRQGGGEQYF
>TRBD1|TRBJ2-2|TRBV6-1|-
TGTGCCAGCAGTGAAAGGACAGGAAAGAGCTCCGGGGAGCTGTTTTTT
CASSERTGKSSGELFF
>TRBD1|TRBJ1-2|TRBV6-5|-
TGTGCCAGCAGATATACGGACAGGACGAGGGGCTACACCTTC
CASRYTDRTRGYTF
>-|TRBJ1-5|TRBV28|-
TGTGCCAGCAGTTTAGCCCTGGGGGCAGCCCCAGCATTT
CASSLALGAAPAF
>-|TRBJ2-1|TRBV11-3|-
TGTGCCAGCAGCTTATCGGGAAGATACAATGAGCAGTTCTTC
CASSLSGRYNEQFF
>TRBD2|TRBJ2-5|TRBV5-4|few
TGTGCCAGCAGCTTCCCGCGGGAGGCTCAAGAGACCCAGTACTTC
CASSFPREAQETQYF
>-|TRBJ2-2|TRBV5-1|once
TGCGCCAGCAACTTGGTGACTTTTAACACCGGGGAGCTGTTTTTT
CASNLVTFNTGELFF
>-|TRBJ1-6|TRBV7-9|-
TGTGCCAGCAGCCCGGGGGAGAATTCACCCCTCCACTTT
CASSPGENSPLHF
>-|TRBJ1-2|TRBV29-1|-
TGCAGCGTTCTAACCCCCGGGGGGGGTGGATCAAGCTATGGCTACACCTTC
CSVLTPGGGGSSYGYTF
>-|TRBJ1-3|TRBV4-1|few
TGCGCCAGCAGCCAAGATCGGGTAAACACCATATATTTT
CASSQDRVNTIYF
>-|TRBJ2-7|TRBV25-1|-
TGTGCCAGCAGTGGCCCCCGGGTCTCGGGTGGGCAGTACTTC
CASSGPRVSGGQYF
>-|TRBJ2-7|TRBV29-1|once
TGCAGCGTTGAAGGGGAGTCCTACGAGCAGTACTTC
CSVEGESYEQYF
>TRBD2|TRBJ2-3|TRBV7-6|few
TGTGCCAGCAGCTTATCTTCTGCGGGGGGGCCGGCGGGGGTGTATACGCAGTATTTT
CASSLSSAGGPAGVYTQYF
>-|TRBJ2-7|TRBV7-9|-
TGTGCCAGCAGCTTAATCGCGGGGGCCCAGGGACCTCTTCTCTACGAGCAGTACTTC
CASSLIAGAQGPLLYEQYF
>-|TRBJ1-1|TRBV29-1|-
TGCAGCGTTGCCCCCCTAGACTTCATGAACACTGAAGCTTTCTTT
CSVAPLDFMNTEAFF
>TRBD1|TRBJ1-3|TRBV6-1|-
TGTGCCAGCAGTGAAGCTGCTCCCGGGACAGTCACTGGAAACACCATATATTTT
CASSEAAPGTVTGNTIYF
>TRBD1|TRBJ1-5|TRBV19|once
TGTGCCAGTAGTTTATTCGGACAGGGAGATCAGCCCCAGCATTTT
CASSLFGQGDQPQHF
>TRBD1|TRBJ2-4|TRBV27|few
TGTGCCAGCAGTTTCAGGGGGCGAAACATTCAGTACTTC
CASSFRGRNIQYF
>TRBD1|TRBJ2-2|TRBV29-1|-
TGCAGCGTTGCGGACAGGGGGCTGGTCACCGGGGAGCTGTTTTTT
CSVADRGLVTGELFF
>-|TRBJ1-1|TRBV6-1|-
TGTGCCAGCAGTCTAGAATTTCGTGAAGCTTTCTTT
CASSLEFREAFF
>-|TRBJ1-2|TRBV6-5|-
TGTGCCAGCAGTTACGAAGGACAGTATGGTGGCTACACCTTC
CASSYEGQYGGYTF
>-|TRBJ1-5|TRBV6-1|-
TGTGCCAGCAGTGAAGACAGGGTGTCGTATCAGCCCCAGCATTTT
CASSEDRVSYQPQHF
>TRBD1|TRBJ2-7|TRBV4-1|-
TGCGCCAGCAGCCAGACCGGGACAGGGGGCCGTGAGCAGTACTTC
CASSQTGTGGREQYF
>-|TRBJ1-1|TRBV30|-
TGTGCCTGGACCCTCCCAAGAAAGGGAGGCACTGAAGCTTTCTTT
CAWTLPRKGGTEAFF
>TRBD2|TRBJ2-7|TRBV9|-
TGTGCCAGCAGCCCCCGAAGGGGTAGCGGGAACTACGAGCAGTACTTC
CASSPRRGSGNYEQYF
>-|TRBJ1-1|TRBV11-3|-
TGTGCCAGCAGCTCGGGACAACCGAACACTGAAGCTTTCTTT
CASSSGQPNTEAFF
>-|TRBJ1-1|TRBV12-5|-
TGTGCTAGTGGTGCAGGGACTGAAGCTTTCTTT
CASGAGTEAFF
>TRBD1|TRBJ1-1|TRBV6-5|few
TGTGCCAGCAGGAGGACAGGGAACACTGAAGCTTTCTTT
CASRRTGNTEAFF
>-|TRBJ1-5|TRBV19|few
TGTGCCAGTAGTATAGATCTGGGACAAGGGTGGCAGCCCCAGCATTTT
CASSIDLGQGWQPQHF
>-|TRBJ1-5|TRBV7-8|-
TGTGCCAGCAGCTTACGGGGAGGGAATCAGCCCCAGCATTTT
CASSLRGGNQPQHF
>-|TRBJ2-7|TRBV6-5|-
TGTGCCAGCCGACCCGCGACAGGCCCCCAGGACGAGCAGTACTTC
CASRPATGPQDEQYF
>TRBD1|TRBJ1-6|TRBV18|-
TGTGCCAGCTCACCGGTCAGGGGGTTTCATTCACCCCTCCACTTT
CASSPVRGFHSPLHF
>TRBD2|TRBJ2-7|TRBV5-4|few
TGTGCCAGCAGCCTAGCGGCTAGCGGGGGCCCTGGAGAGGTCGAGCAGTACTTC
CASSLAASGGPGEVEQYF
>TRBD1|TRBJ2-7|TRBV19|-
TGTGCCAGTAGTATCACAGCAGGGGGCCCCTACGAGCAGTACTTC
CASSITAGGPYEQYF
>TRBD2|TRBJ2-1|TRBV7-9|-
TGTGCCAGCAGCTTAGTCGGTCTAGCGGGAAACAATGAGCAGTTCTTC
CASSLVGLAGNNEQFF
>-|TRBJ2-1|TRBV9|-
TGTGCCAGCAGCGTAGGGGAGACCTACAATGAGCAGTTCTTC
CASSVGETYNEQFF
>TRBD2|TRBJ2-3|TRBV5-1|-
TGCGCCAGCAGCTTGTCGACTAGCGGGAGAGATACGCAGTATTTT
CASSLSTSGRDTQYF
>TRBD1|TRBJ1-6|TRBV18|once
TGTGCCAGCTCACCACCGGACAGGGGGAATTCACCCCTCCACTTT
CASSPPDRGNSPLHF
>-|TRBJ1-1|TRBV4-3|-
TGCGCCAGCAGCCGATCAACAGAATACACTGAAGCTTTCTTT
CASSRSTEYTEAFF
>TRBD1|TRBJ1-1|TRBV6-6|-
TGTGCCAGCAGTTACTCATCGGAGGGGGCTGCAAAAGCTTTCTTT
CASSYSSEGAAKAFF
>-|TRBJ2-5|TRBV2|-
TGTGCCAGCAGTGACTCGGGTCAAGAGACCCAGTACTTC
CASSDSGQETQYF
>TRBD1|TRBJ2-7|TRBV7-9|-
TGTGCCAGCAGCTTACGGGACAGCCCATCCGAGCAGTACTTC
CASSLRDSPSEQYF
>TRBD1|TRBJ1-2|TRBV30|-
TGTGCCTGGAGCCCAGGGACAGGGAGGGCCGAGAACTATGGCTACACCTTC
CAWSPGTGRAENYGYTF
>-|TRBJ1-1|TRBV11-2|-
TGTGCCAGCAGCCTCGGTAGGGGCACTGAAGCTTTCTTT
CASSLGRGTEAFF
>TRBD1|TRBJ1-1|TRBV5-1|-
TGCGCCAGCAGCTCCCAGGGGGCAGGGGCTGAAGCTTTCTTT
CASSSQGAGAEAFF
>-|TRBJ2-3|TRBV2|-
TGTGCCAGCAGCCGGGACATAAAAAGCACAGATACGCAGTATTTT
CASSRDIKSTDTQYF
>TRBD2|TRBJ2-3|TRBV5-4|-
TGTGCCAGCAGCTCATTAGCGGGAGAAATTTCAGATACGCAGTATTTT
CASSSLAGEISDTQYF